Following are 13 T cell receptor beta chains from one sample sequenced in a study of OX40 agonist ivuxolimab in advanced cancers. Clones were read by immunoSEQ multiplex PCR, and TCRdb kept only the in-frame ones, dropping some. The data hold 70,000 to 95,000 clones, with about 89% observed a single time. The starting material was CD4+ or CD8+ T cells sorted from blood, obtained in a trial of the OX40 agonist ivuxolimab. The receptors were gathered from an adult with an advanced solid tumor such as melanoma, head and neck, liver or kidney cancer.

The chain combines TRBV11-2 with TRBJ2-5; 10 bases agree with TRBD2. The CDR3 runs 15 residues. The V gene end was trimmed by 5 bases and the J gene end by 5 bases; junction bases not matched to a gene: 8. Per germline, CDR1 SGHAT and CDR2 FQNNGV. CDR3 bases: TGTGCCAGCAGCCTGTGGGGACTAGCGTACGAGACCCAGTACTTC. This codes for CASSLWGLAYETQYF.

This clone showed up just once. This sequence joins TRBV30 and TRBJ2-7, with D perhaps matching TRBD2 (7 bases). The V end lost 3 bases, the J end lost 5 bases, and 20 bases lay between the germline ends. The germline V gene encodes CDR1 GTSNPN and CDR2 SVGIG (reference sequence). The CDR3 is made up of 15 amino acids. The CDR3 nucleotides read TGTGCCTGGAGACGGGCGGGGGCCGACGTGAACGAGCAGTACTTC. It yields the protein CAWRRAGADVNEQYF.

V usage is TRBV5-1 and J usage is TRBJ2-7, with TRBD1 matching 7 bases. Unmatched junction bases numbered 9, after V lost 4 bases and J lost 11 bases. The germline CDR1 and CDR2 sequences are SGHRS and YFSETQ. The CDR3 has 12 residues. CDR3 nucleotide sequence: TGCGCCAGCAGCCCTCGGACAGGCCCAGAGTACTTC. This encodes CASSPRTGPEYF.

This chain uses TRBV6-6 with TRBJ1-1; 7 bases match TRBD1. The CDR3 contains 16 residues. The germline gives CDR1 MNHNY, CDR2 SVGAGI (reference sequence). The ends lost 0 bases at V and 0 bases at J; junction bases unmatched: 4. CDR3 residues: CASSYSFDRVNTEAFF. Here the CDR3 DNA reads TGTGCCAGCAGTTACTCATTCGACAGGGTGAACACTGAAGCTTTCTTT.

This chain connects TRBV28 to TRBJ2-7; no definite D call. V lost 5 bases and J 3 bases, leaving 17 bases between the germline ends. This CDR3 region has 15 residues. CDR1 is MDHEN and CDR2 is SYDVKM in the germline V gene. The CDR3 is CASSLPRVMSYEQYF. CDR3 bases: TGTGCCAGCAGTCTCCCCCGGGTCATGAGCTACGAGCAGTACTTC.

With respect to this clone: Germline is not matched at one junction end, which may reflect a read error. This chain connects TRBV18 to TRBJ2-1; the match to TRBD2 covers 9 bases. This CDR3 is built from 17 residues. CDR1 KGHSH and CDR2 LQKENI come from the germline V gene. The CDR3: CASSSPSGISSYNEQFF. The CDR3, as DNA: TGTGCCAGCTCATCACCTAGCGGGATAAGCTCCTACAATGAGCAGTTCTTC.

As DNA, the CDR3 is TGTGCCAGCAGCTTCCAGCGGGAGGGCCAAGAGACCCAGTACTTC. Encoded protein: CASSFQREGQETQYF. The chain couples TRBV7-9 to TRBJ2-5; 10 nucleotides agree with TRBD2. This CDR3 is 15 amino acids long. Germline CDR1 reads SEHNR; CDR2 reads FQNEAQ (reference sequence). J lost 1 base, V lost 3 bases, and 2 bases had no gene match.

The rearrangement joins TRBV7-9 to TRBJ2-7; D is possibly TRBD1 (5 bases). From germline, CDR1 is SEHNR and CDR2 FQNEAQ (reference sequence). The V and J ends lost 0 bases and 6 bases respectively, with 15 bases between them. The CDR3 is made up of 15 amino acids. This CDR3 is CASSLAQGSLGEQYF. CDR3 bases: TGTGCCAGCAGCTTAGCCCAGGGTTCTTTAGGCGAGCAGTACTTC.

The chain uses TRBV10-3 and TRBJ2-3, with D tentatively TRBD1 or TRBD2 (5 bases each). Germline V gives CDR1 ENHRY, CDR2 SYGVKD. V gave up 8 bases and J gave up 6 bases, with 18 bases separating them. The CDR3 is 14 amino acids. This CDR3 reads CAIGGNTVLDTQYF. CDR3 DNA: TGTGCCATCGGGGGAAACACGGTACTGGATACGCAGTATTTT.

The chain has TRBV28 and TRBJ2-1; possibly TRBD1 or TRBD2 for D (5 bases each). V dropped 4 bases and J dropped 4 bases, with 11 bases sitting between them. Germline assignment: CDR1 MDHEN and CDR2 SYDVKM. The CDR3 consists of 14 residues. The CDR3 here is CASSSRGKYNEQFF. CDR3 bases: TGTGCCAGCAGTTCCCGGGGCAAATACAATGAGCAGTTCTTC.

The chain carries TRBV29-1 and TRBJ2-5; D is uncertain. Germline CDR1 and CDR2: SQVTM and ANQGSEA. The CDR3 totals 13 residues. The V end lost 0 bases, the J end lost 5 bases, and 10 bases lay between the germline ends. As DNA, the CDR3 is TGCAGCGTTGAAGAAGGGCCTAGGGAGACCCAGTACTTC. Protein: CSVEEGPRETQYF. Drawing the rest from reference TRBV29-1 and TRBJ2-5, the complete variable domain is SAVISQKPSRDICQRGTSLTIQCQVDSQVTMMFWYRQQPGQSLTLIATANQGSEATYESGFVIDKFPISRPNLTFSTLTVSNMSPEDSSIYLCSVEEGPRETQYFGPGTRLLVL.

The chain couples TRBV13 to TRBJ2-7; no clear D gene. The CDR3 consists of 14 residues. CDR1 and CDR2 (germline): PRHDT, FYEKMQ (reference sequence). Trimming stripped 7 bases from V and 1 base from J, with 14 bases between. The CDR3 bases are TGTGCCAGCATCCTCGCGGTGCAATCCTACGAGCAGTACTTC. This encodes CASILAVQSYEQYF.

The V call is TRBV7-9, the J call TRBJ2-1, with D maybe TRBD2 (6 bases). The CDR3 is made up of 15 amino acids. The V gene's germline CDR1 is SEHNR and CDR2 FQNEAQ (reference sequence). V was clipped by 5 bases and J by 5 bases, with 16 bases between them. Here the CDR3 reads CASSGRQGLHNEQFF. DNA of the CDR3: TGTGCCAGCAGCGGACGCCAGGGACTTCACAATGAGCAGTTCTTC.